The source of this T cell receptor beta chain is a study of CD8+ T cells in alopecia areata. RNA was extracted and reverse transcribed into cDNA as the sequencing template. Clones were read by immunoSEQ multiplex PCR, and TCRdb kept only the in-frame ones, dropping some. The sample holds approximately 210,000 clones, about 65% seen once. This clone was recorded a few times. Other DNA sequences in this sample translate to the same CDR3. Treatment of the sample: oral pan-JAK inhibitor, 5-10 mg twice daily. Germline V lookup: CDR1 KGHSH, CDR2 LQKENI. Trimming removed 3 bases from V and 1 base from J; junction bases left unmatched: 5. The CDR3 consists of 15 residues.

This sequence was found in a human donor with alopecia areata. This specimen consisted of CD4+ T cells sorted from blood, obtained at week 49, from a patient treated with tofacitinib. The J gene is TRBJ1-1, the V gene TRBV18; 7 nucleotides line up with TRBD1. The CDR3 reads CASSPRQGENTEAFF. CDR3 in DNA: TGTGCCAGCTCACCTAGACAGGGTGAGAACACTGAAGCTTTCTTT.